Below, 20 T cell receptor beta chains from the same sample are listed, as sequenced in a study of blood T cell repertoires in COVID-19. The method was immunoSEQ multiplex PCR; TCRdb's version includes in-frame clones alone and lacks a portion of them. The data contain about 230,000 clones, about 85% of them singletons. Sample: peripheral blood. The receptors originated from a man aged 35 to 55 with acute or convalescent COVID-19.

This clone was found a few times. This chain uses TRBV10-3 with TRBJ2-1, with D unresolved. This CDR3 spans 14 amino acids. Trimming left V 2 bases short and J 2 bases short, with 7 bases between. Looked up from germline, CDR1 is ENHRY and CDR2 is SYGVKD. The CDR3 region is CAISESGAYNEQFF. CDR3 in DNA: TGTGCCATCAGTGAGAGTGGAGCCTACAATGAGCAGTTCTTC.

The chain recombines TRBV6-5 with TRBJ1-5, with D uncertain. From germline, CDR1 is MNHEY and CDR2 SVGAGI. The CDR3 is 13 amino acids. Trimming removed 10 bases from V and 1 base from J, with 11 bases in between. CDR3 loop: CATEYESNQPQHF. DNA for the CDR3: TGTGCCACCGAATATGAGAGCAATCAGCCCCAGCATTTT.

This chain links TRBV9 with TRBJ2-1; D might be TRBD1 (6 bases). V lost 4 bases, J lost 2 bases, and 13 bases lay in between. Germline V CDR1 and CDR2: SGDLS, YYNGEE. This CDR3 is built from 15 residues. CDR3 sequence: CASSPRQVAYNEQFF. CDR3 sequence (DNA): TGTGCCAGCAGCCCCAGACAGGTAGCCTACAATGAGCAGTTCTTC.

The chain is built from TRBV3-1 (or the pseudogene TRBV3-2) and TRBJ1-2; weak D call: TRBD1 (6 bases). The CDR3 has 14 residues. CDR1 and CDR2 from the germline V gene are LGHDT and YNNKEL (reference sequence). V lost 7 bases and J lost 2, with 14 bases in between. The CDR3 nucleotides read TGTGCCAGCACCTTTCAGGGGAACAACTATGGCTACACCTTC. Translated, it gives CASTFQGNNYGYTF.

The chain is built from TRBV27 and TRBJ1-5, with D hard to call. Germline CDR1 is MNHEY and CDR2 is SMNVEV (reference sequence). Trimming shortened V by 3 bases and J by 1 base, and 10 bases separated the two germline ends. CDR3 length: 15 residues. This chain's CDR3 is CASSFPLSSNQPQHF. As DNA, the CDR3 is TGTGCCAGCAGTTTCCCCCTGAGCAGCAATCAGCCCCAGCATTTT.

The chain couples TRBV2 to TRBJ1-2; D uncertain. The V gene's germline CDR1 is SNHLY and CDR2 FYNNEI. The CDR3 spans 13 residues. V dropped 4 bases and J dropped 4 bases, with 10 bases sitting between them. The CDR3 sequence is CASSGTPGYGYTF. The CDR3 DNA follows: TGTGCCAGCAGTGGTACCCCGGGCTATGGCTACACCTTC.

The gene calls are TRBV6-5 and TRBJ1-4, with 9 bases matching TRBD1. The CDR3 loop spans 14 amino acids. V gave up 6 bases and J gave up 4 bases; unmatched junction bases: 3. CDR1 is MNHEY and CDR2 is SVGAGI in the germline V gene. This CDR3 reads CASRPGQGNEKLFF. The CDR3 DNA is TGTGCCAGCAGACCGGGACAGGGTAATGAAAAACTGTTTTTT.

V gene TRBV9 combines with J gene TRBJ1-2; the match to TRBD1 covers 10 bases. Germline V gives CDR1 SGDLS, CDR2 YYNGEE. The trim removed 4 bases at V and 4 bases at J, leaving 7 bases unmatched. This CDR3 is built from 15 residues. CDR3 protein: CASSPRTGGIYGYTF. The CDR3 DNA is TGTGCCAGCAGCCCCCGGACAGGGGGGATCTATGGCTACACCTTC.

The chain carries TRBV12-3 or TRBV12-4 and TRBJ2-1, with D possibly matching TRBD2 (5 bases). The germline V and J ends were trimmed by 2 bases and 15 bases, with 11 bases remaining between them. This CDR3 is 11 amino acids long. CDR3 nucleotide sequence: TGTGCCAGCAGTTTAAATCGCGGGCGGTTCTTC. As protein: CASSLNRGRFF.

The genes are TRBV25-1 and TRBJ1-2, with D possibly TRBD1 on 5 matching bases. The V end lost 6 bases, the J end lost 1 base, and 18 bases lay between the germline ends. The length of the CDR3 is 16 residues. From germline, CDR1 is MGHDK and CDR2 SYGVNS. CDR3 DNA: TGTGCCAGCAGCCAGAGTAGAGGACACTTTAACTATGGCTACACCTTC. This gives the protein CASSQSRGHFNYGYTF.

This chain joins TRBV4-3 and TRBJ1-2; D is uncertain. This CDR3 is 15 amino acids long. Germline loops: CDR1 LGHNA, CDR2 YSLEER. V was trimmed by 0 bases and J by 0 bases, leaving 8 bases between them. CDR3 loop: CASSQDSQSNYGYTF. In DNA, the CDR3 is TGCGCCAGCAGCCAAGATTCCCAGTCTAACTATGGCTACACCTTC.

The chain links TRBV5-4 to TRBJ2-2, with 8 bases identical to TRBD1. The CDR3 length is 17 residues. Germline V gene sequence: CDR1 SGHNT, CDR2 YYREEE (reference sequence). V gave up 0 bases and J gave up 0 bases; unmatched junction bases: 4. CDR3 nucleotides: TGTGCCAGCAGCTTGGGTACAGGGGGACCGAACACCGGGGAGCTGTTTTTT. This gives the protein CASSLGTGGPNTGELFF.

The chain couples TRBV18 to TRBJ1-2, with 9 bases lining up with TRBD1. Germline CDR1 reads KGHSH; CDR2 reads LQKENI. Losses at the gene ends were 2 bases for V and 6 bases for J; bases not matched to a gene: 4. CDR3 length: 14 residues. DNA for the CDR3: TGTGCCAGCTCACCAATTCGGACAGGGGATGGCTACACCTTC. Translation gives CASSPIRTGDGYTF.

The sample holds a few counts of this clone. The chain employs TRBV28 and TRBJ1-2, with D uncertain. CDR3 length: 13 residues. The V gene lost 2 bases and the J gene lost 8 bases, with 12 bases spanning the gap. The germline CDR1 and CDR2 sequences are MDHEN and SYDVKM. The CDR3 coding sequence is TGTGCCAGCAGTTTAACGCAGGTGCCGGGCTACACCTTC. Protein product: CASSLTQVPGYTF.

The chain has TRBV3-1 (or the pseudogene TRBV3-2) and TRBJ2-1; D possibly corresponds to TRBD2 (5 bases). The CDR3 is made up of 14 amino acids. Deletions cut 1 base from V and 6 bases from J, with 10 bases between. Germline V gene data show CDR1 as LGHDT and CDR2 as YNNKEL (reference sequence). The CDR3 loop reads CASSQAGSRNEQFF. DNA for the CDR3: TGTGCCAGCAGCCAAGCTGGGAGCCGCAATGAGCAGTTCTTC.

The V and J genes are TRBV2 and TRBJ2-7, with 7 bases identical to TRBD1. The germline gives CDR1 SNHLY, CDR2 FYNNEI. This CDR3 region has 13 residues. The J segment lost 0 bases and the V segment lost 9 bases, leaving 5 bases of the junction unmatched. The CDR3 protein is CARTDRNSYEQYF. The DNA of the CDR3 is TGTGCCAGAACGGACAGGAACTCCTACGAGCAGTACTTC.

This clone occurred once. The V gene is TRBV6-4, the J gene TRBJ2-1; TRBD2 matches at 13 bases. J gave up 0 bases and V 2 bases, and 10 bases lay outside the gene matches. The germline CDR1 and CDR2 sequences are MRHNA and SNTAGT. CDR3 size: 20 residues. CDR3 bases: TGTGCCAGCAGTGACAGGGGACTAGCGGGGCAATTTAGCTCCTACAATGAGCAGTTCTTC. Residues: CASSDRGLAGQFSSYNEQFF.

The chain recombines TRBV11-2 with TRBJ1-3; no clear D. The V end lost 2 bases, the J end lost 0 bases, and 5 bases lay between the germline ends. The germline gives CDR1 SGHAT, CDR2 FQNNGV. This CDR3 is built from 14 residues. CDR3 in DNA: TGTGCCAGCAGCTTATCCGGCTCTGGAAACACCATATATTTT. This codes for CASSLSGSGNTIYF.

This chain connects TRBV2 to TRBJ1-2, with unresolved D. V was trimmed by 1 base and J by 8 bases, leaving 5 bases between them. This CDR3 spans 11 amino acids. The V gene's germline CDR1 is SNHLY and CDR2 FYNNEI. The CDR3 region has the DNA TGTGCCAGCAGTGAAGGGGCCGGCTACACCTTC. Encoded protein: CASSEGAGYTF.

This chain joins TRBV3-1 (or the pseudogene TRBV3-2) and TRBJ1-2, with D possibly being TRBD1 (6 bases). The germline V and J ends were trimmed by 8 bases and 4 bases, with 14 bases remaining between them. The CDR3 has 13 amino acids. The germline CDR1 and CDR2 sequences are LGHDT and YNNKEL (reference sequence). The CDR3 DNA follows: TGTGCCAGCTCAGAAAGGGGGAGCTATGGCTACACCTTC. This translates into CASSERGSYGYTF.